This TCR beta chain derives from a study of molecular identifiers for immune sequencing clone quantification. The study, taken as a whole, reports: Sizes of highly expanded clones could be underestimated through identical TCRs sharing a barcode.

The table lists this clonotype with many counts. Its antigen is as yet unknown. The V gene lost 0 bases and the J gene lost 0 bases, with 10 bases spanning the gap. The V gene's germline CDR1 is SGHRS and CDR2 YFSETQ. The CDR3 contains 15 residues. Sorted cell numbers of about 17,000 to 1,100,000, with 10%, 30% or 50% RNA, served as input for naive CD8 libraries. Bulk TCR libraries used previously described methods and listed TCR primers. Each CDR3 protein is one row after TCRdb ran MiXCR on the PCR reads. The data hold more than 300,000 distinct CDR3 sequences, with 20% to 25% observed a single time. V gene TRBV5-1 combines with J gene TRBJ2-7; D is possibly TRBD1 (6 bases). The sequence was collected from a human donor in good health. Some libraries in this study had Jurkat cell RNA spiked in. Sequencing used naive CD8+ T cells from blood, with Jurkat cell RNA spiked in. This sample's subset: FACS-sorted CD8+CD4-CCR7+CD45RA+ naive T cells. The CDR3 region is CASSLAQGSSYEQYF. CDR3 DNA sequence: TGCGCCAGCAGCTTGGCCCAGGGGAGCTCCTACGAGCAGTACTTC.